The 16 T cell receptor beta chains reported below all come from one sample, sequenced in a study of shared clonotypes between healthy human individuals. Assay used: immunoSEQ multiplex PCR; TCRdb lists only in-frame clones, some missing. This table holds around 2,000,000 clones, roughly 95% found once. Sequenced input: naive CD4+ T cells sorted from blood. Documented subset: CD45RA+ positively selected. The receptors shown here come from a man aged 18 to 30 in good health.

This clone was picked up one time. This chain connects TRBV30 to TRBJ2-7, with D perhaps TRBD1 (6 bases). The CDR3 has 16 residues. Germline V gene lookup returns CDR1 GTSNPN and CDR2 SVGIG (reference sequence). Trimming pared 2 bases from V and 0 bases from J, leaving 17 bases between. CDR3 loop: CAWSISRDTSSYEQYF. The CDR3 DNA reads TGTGCCTGGAGTATCTCCCGGGACACTTCCTCCTACGAGCAGTACTTC.

This sequence joins TRBV27 and TRBJ2-7; D call uncertain. V shed 3 bases and J shed 4 bases, with 10 bases lying between them. The CDR3 runs 13 residues. CDR1 is MNHEY, CDR2 SMNVEV, per germline (reference sequence). The CDR3 is CASSFTVEYEQYF. The CDR3 DNA is TGTGCCAGCAGTTTTACGGTAGAGTACGAGCAGTACTTC.

The chain recombines TRBV18 with TRBJ2-1, with no clear D. Germline V lookup: CDR1 KGHSH, CDR2 LQKENI. V was clipped by 3 bases and J by 0 bases, with 9 bases between them. This CDR3 contains 15 residues. The CDR3 bases are TGTGCCAGCTCACCTTTAACAGTCTCCTACAATGAGCAGTTCTTC. Amino acid sequence: CASSPLTVSYNEQFF.

The chain employs TRBV27 and TRBJ2-5; no clear D. The CDR3 contains 13 residues. Germline assignment: CDR1 MNHEY and CDR2 SMNVEV (reference sequence). Trimming removed 8 bases from V and 0 bases from J, with 10 bases in between. The CDR3: CASAGVNQETQYF. In nucleotides, the CDR3 is TGTGCCAGCGCTGGGGTAAACCAAGAGACCCAGTACTTC.

This clone turned up a few times. J is TRBJ1-5 and V is TRBV19; the D gene is possibly TRBD1 (5 bases). Trimming took 4 bases from V and 4 from J, leaving 8 bases between them. From germline, CDR1 is LNHDA and CDR2 SQIVND (reference sequence). The CDR3 loop spans 13 amino acids. The CDR3 region is CASSTTVNQPQHF. DNA of the CDR3: TGTGCCAGTAGTACGACAGTGAATCAGCCCCAGCATTTT.

The V and J genes are TRBV6-5 and TRBJ2-1; possible D gene TRBD2, 7 bases. The CDR3 loop spans 13 amino acids. V was pared by 8 bases and J by 7 bases, with 15 bases between. The germline V gene has CDR1 MNHEY and CDR2 SVGAGI. The CDR3 nucleotides read TGTGCCAGCCGGGGGGCAGGGGAAAATGAGCAGTTCTTC. Protein: CASRGAGENEQFF.

The chain uses TRBV6-5 and TRBJ2-5; D is possibly TRBD2 (6 bases). The CDR3 is made up of 15 amino acids. V was shortened by 0 bases and J by 5 bases, with 13 bases between the two germline ends. Germline loops: CDR1 MNHEY, CDR2 SVGAGI. The CDR3 spells CASSYSGLLPETQYF. The CDR3 nucleotides are TGTGCCAGCAGTTACTCGGGACTGTTGCCGGAGACCCAGTACTTC.

This clone was picked up one time. Other DNA sequences of this sample code for an identical CDR3. The rearrangement joins TRBV2 to TRBJ2-1, with unresolved D. Germline V gene sequence: CDR1 SNHLY, CDR2 FYNNEI. This CDR3 is 11 amino acids long. V lost 4 bases, J lost 7 bases, and 5 bases lay in between. The CDR3 here is CASSVRNEQFF. CDR3 bases: TGTGCCAGCAGTGTCCGTAATGAGCAGTTCTTC.

The sample holds one count of this clone. The V gene is TRBV10-3, the J gene TRBJ1-1; 8 positions agree with TRBD1. J gave up 2 bases and V 4 bases, and 3 bases lay outside the gene matches. Germline CDR1 is ENHRY and CDR2 is SYGVKD. The CDR3 runs to 14 residues. The CDR3: CAISGDRGNTEAFF. The CDR3 nucleotides are TGTGCCATCAGTGGTGACAGGGGAAACACTGAAGCTTTCTTT.

The CDR3 coding sequence is TGTGCCAGTAGTATCGGGAGACAGGGATGGGGGACTGAAGCTTTCTTT. Translated, it gives CASSIGRQGWGTEAFF. The chain employs TRBV19 and TRBJ1-1; TRBD1 aligns across 7 bases. The CDR3 is made up of 16 amino acids. Germline CDR1 LNHDA, CDR2 SQIVND (reference sequence). J was trimmed by 5 bases and V by 3 bases; bases with no gene match: 12.

The chain couples TRBV27 to TRBJ1-2; 8 nucleotides align to TRBD1. The CDR3 covers 14 residues. V trimming: 4 bases; J trimming: 3 bases; junction bases outside the gene matches: 4. Germline values: CDR1 MNHEY, CDR2 SMNVEV (reference sequence). The CDR3 protein is CASSSMTGDYGYTF. In nucleotides, the CDR3 is TGTGCCAGCAGTTCGATGACAGGGGACTATGGCTACACCTTC.

The chain combines TRBV21-1 with TRBJ2-7. TRBV21-1 is a documented pseudogene. This CDR3 is 13 amino acids long. CDR3: CASSQIDPYEQYF. The CDR3 coding sequence is TGTGCCAGCAGCCAAATCGACCCCTACGAGCAGTACTTC.

This rearrangement joins TRBV9 to TRBJ1-1; D not resolved. The CDR3 loop spans 18 amino acids. CDR1 SGDLS and CDR2 YYNGEE come from the germline V gene. Deletions cut 0 bases from V and 6 bases from J, with 24 bases between. The chain's CDR3 is CASSVGPGLSGVGAEAFF. The CDR3 DNA sequence: TGTGCCAGCAGCGTAGGCCCCGGTCTTAGTGGGGTGGGCGCTGAAGCTTTCTTT.

The DNA for the CDR3 is TGTGCCAGCAGTCGTACAGGGGGCGGCTATGGCTACACCTTC. Protein product: CASSRTGGGYGYTF. The V call is TRBV6-5, the J call TRBJ1-2; 9 bases line up with TRBD1. The CDR3 is 14 residues long. Per the germline V gene, CDR1 is MNHEY and CDR2 is SVGAGI. The J segment lost 4 bases and the V segment lost 5 bases, leaving 5 bases of the junction unmatched.

V is TRBV30 and J is TRBJ2-3; D may be TRBD2 (7 bases). The germline V gene has CDR1 GTSNPN and CDR2 SVGIG (reference sequence). This CDR3 is 14 amino acids long. Trimming left V 8 bases short and J 2 bases short, with 17 bases between. The CDR3 here is CAGDLAGATDTQYF. The CDR3 DNA reads as TGTGCCGGGGATTTGGCGGGGGCCACAGATACGCAGTATTTT.

This clone was recorded only once. The chain uses TRBV4-2 and TRBJ2-1, with 9 bases that match TRBD1. The CDR3 has 15 amino acids. Germline CDR1 and CDR2: LGHNA and YNFKEQ. V shed 3 bases and J 10 bases; nucleotides not matched to a gene: 10. The CDR3 coding sequence is TGTGCCAGCAGCCAGGTAAAACAGGGGGCGGACGAGCAGTTCTTC. It specifies CASSQVKQGADEQFF.